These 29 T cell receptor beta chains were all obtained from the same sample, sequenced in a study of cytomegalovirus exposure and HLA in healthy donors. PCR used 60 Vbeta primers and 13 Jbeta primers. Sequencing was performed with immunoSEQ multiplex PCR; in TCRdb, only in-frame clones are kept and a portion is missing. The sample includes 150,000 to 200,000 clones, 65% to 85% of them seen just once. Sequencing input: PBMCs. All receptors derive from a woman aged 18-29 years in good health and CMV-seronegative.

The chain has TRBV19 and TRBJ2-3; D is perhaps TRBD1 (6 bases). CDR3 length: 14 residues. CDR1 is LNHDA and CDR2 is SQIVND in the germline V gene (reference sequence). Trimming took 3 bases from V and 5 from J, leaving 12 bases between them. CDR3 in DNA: TGTGCCAGTAGTATCTCGGCAGGGGTAGATACGCAGTATTTT. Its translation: CASSISAGVDTQYF.

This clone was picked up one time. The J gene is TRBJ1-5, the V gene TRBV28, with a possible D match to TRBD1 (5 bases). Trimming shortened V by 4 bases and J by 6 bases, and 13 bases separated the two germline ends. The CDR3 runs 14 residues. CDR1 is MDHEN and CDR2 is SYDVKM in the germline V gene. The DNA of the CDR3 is TGTGCCAGCAGTTCAGTGGACACTCGTCAGCCCCAGCATTTT. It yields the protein CASSSVDTRQPQHF.

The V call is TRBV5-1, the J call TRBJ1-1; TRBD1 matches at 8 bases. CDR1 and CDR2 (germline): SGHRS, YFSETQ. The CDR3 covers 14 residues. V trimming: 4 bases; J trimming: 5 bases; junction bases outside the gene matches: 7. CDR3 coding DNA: TGCGCCAGCAGCGGCGAGGACAGGGATACTGAAGCTTTCTTT. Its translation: CASSGEDRDTEAFF.

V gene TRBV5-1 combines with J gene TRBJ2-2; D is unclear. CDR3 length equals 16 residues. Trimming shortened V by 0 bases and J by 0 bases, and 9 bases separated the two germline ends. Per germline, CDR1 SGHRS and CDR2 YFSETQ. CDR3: CASSLEVTPNTGELFF. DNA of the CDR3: TGCGCCAGCAGCTTGGAAGTGACACCGAACACCGGGGAGCTGTTTTTT.

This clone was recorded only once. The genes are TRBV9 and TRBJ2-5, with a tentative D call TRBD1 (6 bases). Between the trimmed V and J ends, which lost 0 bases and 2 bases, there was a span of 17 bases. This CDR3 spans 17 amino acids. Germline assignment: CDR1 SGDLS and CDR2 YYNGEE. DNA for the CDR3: TGTGCCAGCAGCGTAGAGTTTGGACAGATTAATCAAGAGACCCAGTACTTC. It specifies CASSVEFGQINQETQYF.

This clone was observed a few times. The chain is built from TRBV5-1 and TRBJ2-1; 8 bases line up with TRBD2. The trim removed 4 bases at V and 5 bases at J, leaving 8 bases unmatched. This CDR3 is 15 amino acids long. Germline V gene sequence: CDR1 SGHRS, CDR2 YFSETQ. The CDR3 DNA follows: TGCGCCAGCAGCCCAACTAGCGGATTTAACAATGAGCAGTTCTTC. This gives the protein CASSPTSGFNNEQFF.

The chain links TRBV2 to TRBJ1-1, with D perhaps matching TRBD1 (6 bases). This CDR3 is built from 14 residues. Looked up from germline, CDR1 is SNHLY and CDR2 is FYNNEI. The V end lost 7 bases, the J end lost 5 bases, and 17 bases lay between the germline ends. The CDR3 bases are TGTGCCAGCACCCCCTTCATGGGGGCAACTGAAGCTTTCTTT. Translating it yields CASTPFMGATEAFF.

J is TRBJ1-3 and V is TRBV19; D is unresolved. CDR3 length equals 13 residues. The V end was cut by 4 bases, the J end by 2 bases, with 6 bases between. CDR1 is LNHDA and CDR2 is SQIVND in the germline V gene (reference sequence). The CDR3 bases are TGTGCCAGTAGTAACCAGGCTGGAAACACCATATATTTT. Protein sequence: CASSNQAGNTIYF. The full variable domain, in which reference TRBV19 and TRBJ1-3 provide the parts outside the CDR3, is DGGITQSPKYLFRKEGQNVTLSCEQNLNHDAMYWYRQDPGQGLRLIYYSQIVNDFQKGDIAEGYSVSREKKESFPLTVTSAQKNPTAFYLCASSNQAGNTIYFGEGSWLTVV.

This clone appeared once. CDR3 region: CASRRDRAMNTEAFF. In nucleotides, the CDR3 is TGTGCCAGCAGACGGGACAGGGCGATGAACACTGAAGCTTTCTTT. V and J are TRBV9 and TRBJ1-1; 9 bases line up with TRBD1. CDR3 length: 15 amino acids. V lost 5 bases to trimming and J lost 0 bases; unmatched junction nucleotides: 5. Germline V gives CDR1 SGDLS, CDR2 YYNGEE.

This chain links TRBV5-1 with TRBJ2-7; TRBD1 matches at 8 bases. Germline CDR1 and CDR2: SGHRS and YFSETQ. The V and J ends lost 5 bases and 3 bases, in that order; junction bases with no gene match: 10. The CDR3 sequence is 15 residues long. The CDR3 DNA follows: TGCGCCAGCAGTCACATCGACAGGGGTGACTACGAGCAGTACTTC. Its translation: CASSHIDRGDYEQYF. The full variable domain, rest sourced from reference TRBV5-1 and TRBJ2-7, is KAGVTQTPRYLIKTRGQQVTLSCSPISGHRSVSWYQQTPGQGLQFLFEYFSETQRNKGNFPGRFSGRQFSNSRSEMNVSTLELGDSALYLCASSHIDRGDYEQYFGPGTRLTVT.

The CDR3 nucleotides read TGTGCCAGCAGTTTCTTCGTGCAGGGGCGAAACTATGGCTACACCTTC. This sequence encodes CASSFFVQGRNYGYTF. The V call is TRBV28, the J call TRBJ1-2; TRBD1 is a possible D gene (6 bases). Germline CDR1 and CDR2: MDHEN and SYDVKM. Trimming shortened V by 3 bases and J by 2 bases, and 16 bases separated the two germline ends. The CDR3 length is 16 residues.

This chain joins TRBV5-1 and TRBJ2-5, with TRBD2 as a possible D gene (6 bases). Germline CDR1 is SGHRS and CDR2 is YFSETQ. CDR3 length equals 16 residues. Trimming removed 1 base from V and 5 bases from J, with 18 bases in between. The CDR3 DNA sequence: TGCGCCAGCAGCTTGTCTCTAGCGAGCAGAGGGGAGACCCAGTACTTC. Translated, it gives CASSLSLASRGETQYF.

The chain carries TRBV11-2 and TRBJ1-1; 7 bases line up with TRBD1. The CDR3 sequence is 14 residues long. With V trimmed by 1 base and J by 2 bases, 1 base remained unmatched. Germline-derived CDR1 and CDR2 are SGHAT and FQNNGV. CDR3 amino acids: CASSLGQGNTEAFF. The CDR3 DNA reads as TGTGCCAGCAGCTTAGGACAGGGAAACACTGAAGCTTTCTTT.

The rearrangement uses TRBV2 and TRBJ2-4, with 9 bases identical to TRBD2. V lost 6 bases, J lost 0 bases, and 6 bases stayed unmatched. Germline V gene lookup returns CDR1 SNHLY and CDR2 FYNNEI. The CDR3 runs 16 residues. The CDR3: CASSPTSGLAKNIQYF. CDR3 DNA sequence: TGTGCCAGCAGCCCGACTAGCGGACTAGCCAAAAACATTCAGTACTTC.

The CDR3 region has the DNA TGTGCCAGCAGTTACCAACTCTCGACAGATGAGCAGTTCTTC. This codes for CASSYQLSTDEQFF. The chain carries TRBV6-5 and TRBJ2-1; TRBD1 might be the D (5 bases). V lost 2 bases and J 8 bases, leaving 13 bases between the germline ends. Per germline, CDR1 MNHEY and CDR2 SVGAGI. This CDR3 region has 14 residues.

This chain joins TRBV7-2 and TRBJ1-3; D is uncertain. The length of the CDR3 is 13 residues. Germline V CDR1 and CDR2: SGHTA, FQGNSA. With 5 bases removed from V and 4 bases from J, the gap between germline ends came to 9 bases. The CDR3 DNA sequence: TGTGCCAGCAGCCCGGTCTCCGGAAACACCATATATTTT. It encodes CASSPVSGNTIYF.

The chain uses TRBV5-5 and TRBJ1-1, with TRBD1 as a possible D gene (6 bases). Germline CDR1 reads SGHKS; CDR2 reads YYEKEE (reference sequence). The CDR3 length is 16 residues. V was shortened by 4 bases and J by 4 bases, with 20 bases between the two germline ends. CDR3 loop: CASSMTGTPAPTEAFF. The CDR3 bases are TGTGCCAGCAGCATGACCGGGACACCTGCCCCCACTGAAGCTTTCTTT.

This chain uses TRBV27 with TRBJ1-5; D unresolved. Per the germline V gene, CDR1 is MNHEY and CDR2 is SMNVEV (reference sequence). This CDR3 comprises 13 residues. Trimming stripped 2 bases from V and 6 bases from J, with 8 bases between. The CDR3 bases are TGTGCCAGCAGTTTAGAGGAGAGTCAGCCCCAGCATTTT. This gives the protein CASSLEESQPQHF.

CDR3 nucleotide sequence: TGTGCCAGCAGGACAGGGGGGAACACTGAAGCTTTCTTT. This codes for CASRTGGNTEAFF. The gene calls are TRBV6-1 and TRBJ1-1, with 9 bases aligning to TRBD1. With V trimmed by 6 bases and J by 1 base, 0 bases remained unmatched. CDR3 length: 13 amino acids. Germline CDR1 MNHNS, CDR2 SASEGT.

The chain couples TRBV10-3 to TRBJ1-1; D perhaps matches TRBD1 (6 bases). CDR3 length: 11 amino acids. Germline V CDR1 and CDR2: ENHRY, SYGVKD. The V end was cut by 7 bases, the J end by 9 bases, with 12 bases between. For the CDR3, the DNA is TGTGCCATCATTACAGGGTTTCAAGCTTTCTTT. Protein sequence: CAIITGFQAFF.

CDR3 in DNA: TGTGCCAGCAGGACAGGGAAAAACTATGGCTACACCTTC. Translation: CASRTGKNYGYTF. The J gene is TRBJ1-2, the V gene TRBV28; 7 nucleotides match TRBD1. Germline trimming cut 6 bases from V and 2 bases from J; bases unmatched to any gene: 3. This CDR3 is built from 13 residues. Germline V gene data show CDR1 as MDHEN and CDR2 as SYDVKM.

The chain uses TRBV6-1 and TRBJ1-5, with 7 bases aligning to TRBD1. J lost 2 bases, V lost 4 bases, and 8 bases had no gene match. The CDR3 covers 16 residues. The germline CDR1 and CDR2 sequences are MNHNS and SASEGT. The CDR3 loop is CASSAGGSAGNQPQHF. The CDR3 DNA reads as TGTGCCAGCAGTGCAGGGGGTTCGGCTGGCAATCAGCCCCAGCATTTT.

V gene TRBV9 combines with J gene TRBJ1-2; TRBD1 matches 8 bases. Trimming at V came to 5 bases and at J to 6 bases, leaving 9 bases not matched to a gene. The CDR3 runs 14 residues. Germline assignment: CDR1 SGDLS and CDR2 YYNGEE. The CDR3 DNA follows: TGTGCCAGCAGGGACAGGGTTCGGGAAAATGGCTACACCTTC. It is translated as CASRDRVRENGYTF. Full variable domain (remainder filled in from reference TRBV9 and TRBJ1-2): DSGVTQTPKHLITATGQRVTLRCSPRSGDLSVYWYQQSLDQGLQFLIQYYNGEERAKGNILERFSAQQFPDLHSELNLSSLELGDSALYFCASRDRVRENGYTFGSGTRLTVV.

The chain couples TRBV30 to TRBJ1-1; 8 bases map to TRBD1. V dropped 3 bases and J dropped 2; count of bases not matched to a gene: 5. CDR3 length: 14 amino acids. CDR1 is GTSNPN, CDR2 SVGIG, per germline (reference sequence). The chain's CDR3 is CAWRRDRTNTEAFF. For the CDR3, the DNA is TGTGCCTGGAGAAGGGACAGGACAAACACTGAAGCTTTCTTT.

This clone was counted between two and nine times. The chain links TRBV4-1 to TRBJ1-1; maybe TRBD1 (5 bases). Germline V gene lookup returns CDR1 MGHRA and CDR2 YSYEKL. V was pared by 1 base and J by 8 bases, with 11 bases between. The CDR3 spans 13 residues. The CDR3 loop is CASSQGGGLEAFF. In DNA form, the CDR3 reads TGCGCCAGCAGCCAAGGGGGGGGACTGGAAGCTTTCTTT.

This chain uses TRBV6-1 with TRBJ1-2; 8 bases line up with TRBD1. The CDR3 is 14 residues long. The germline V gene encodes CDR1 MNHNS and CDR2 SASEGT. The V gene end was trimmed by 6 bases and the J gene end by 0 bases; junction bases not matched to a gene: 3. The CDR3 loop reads CASRDRGSNYGYTF. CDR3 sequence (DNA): TGTGCCAGCAGAGACAGGGGATCTAACTATGGCTACACCTTC.

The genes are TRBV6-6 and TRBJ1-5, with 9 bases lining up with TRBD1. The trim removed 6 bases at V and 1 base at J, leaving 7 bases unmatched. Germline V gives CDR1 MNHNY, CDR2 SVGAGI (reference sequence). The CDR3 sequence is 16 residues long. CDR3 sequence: CASRDTGGISNQPQHF. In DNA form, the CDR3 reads TGTGCCAGCAGGGACACAGGGGGCATCAGCAATCAGCCCCAGCATTTT.

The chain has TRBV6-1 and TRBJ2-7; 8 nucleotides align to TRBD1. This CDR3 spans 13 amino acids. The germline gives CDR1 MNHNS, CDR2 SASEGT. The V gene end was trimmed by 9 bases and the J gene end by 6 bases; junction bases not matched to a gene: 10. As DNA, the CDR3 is TGTGCCAGTCGCGGCTCAGGGGGCCGCGAGCAGTACTTC. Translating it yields CASRGSGGREQYF.

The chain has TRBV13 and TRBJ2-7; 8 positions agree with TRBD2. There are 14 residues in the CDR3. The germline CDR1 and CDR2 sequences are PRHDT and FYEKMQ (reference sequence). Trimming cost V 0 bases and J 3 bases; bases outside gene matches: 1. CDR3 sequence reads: CASSLGRGVYEQYF. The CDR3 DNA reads TGTGCCAGCAGCTTAGGGCGGGGGGTCTACGAGCAGTACTTC.